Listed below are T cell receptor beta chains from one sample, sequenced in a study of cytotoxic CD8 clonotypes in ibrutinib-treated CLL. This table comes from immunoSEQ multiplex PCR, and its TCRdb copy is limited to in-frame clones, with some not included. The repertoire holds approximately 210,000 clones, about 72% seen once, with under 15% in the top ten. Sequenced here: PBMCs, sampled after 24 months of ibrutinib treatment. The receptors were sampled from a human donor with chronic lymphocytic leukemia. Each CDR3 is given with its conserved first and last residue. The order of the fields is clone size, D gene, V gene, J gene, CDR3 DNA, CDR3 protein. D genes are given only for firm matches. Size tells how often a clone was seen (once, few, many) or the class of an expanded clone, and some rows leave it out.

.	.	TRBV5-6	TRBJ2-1	TGTGCCAGCAGCCCGGTGGGACTGTACAATGAGCAGTTCTTC	CASSPVGLYNEQFF
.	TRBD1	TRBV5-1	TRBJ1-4	TGCGCCAGCAGCTCCGACAGGACAGGGGGCTTTAGTAATGAAAAACTGTTTTTT	CASSSDRTGGFSNEKLFF
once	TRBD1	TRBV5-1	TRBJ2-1	TGCGCCAGCAGCCCAGGGGGCGCCTACAATGAGCAGTTCTTC	CASSPGGAYNEQFF
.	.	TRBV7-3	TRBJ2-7	TGTGCCAGCAGCTTAGGCCTAGAGAGCTCCTACGAGCAGTACTTC	CASSLGLESSYEQYF
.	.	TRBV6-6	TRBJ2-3	TGTGCCAGCAGTTACACGTTCGCAGATACGCAGTATTTT	CASSYTFADTQYF
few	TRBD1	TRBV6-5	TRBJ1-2	TGTGCCAGCAGCCGGGACAGGGATCGCTTTGGCTACACCTTC	CASSRDRDRFGYTF
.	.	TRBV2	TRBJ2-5	TGTGCCAAAACAGACAGTCAAGAGACCCAGTACTTC	CAKTDSQETQYF
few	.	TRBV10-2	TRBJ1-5	TGCGCCAGCAGTGACGTCGAAAGAGGGTCTCAGCCCCAGCATTTT	CASSDVERGSQPQHF
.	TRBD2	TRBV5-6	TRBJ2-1	TGTGCCAGCAGCTTCATCAGCGGGAGCGGCTACAATGAGCAGTTCTTC	CASSFISGSGYNEQFF
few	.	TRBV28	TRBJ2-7	TGTGCCAGCAGGCAAATGTTGGGCTCCTACGAGCAGTACTTC	CASRQMLGSYEQYF
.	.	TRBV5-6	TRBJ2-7	TGTGCCAGCAGCTTCTTTCTAGGGGCGGGAATCGACGAGCAGTACTTC	CASSFFLGAGIDEQYF
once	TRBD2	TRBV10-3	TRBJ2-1	TGTGCCATCAGTGAGTCGGGACTAAAACCCAATGAGCAGTTCTTC	CAISESGLKPNEQFF
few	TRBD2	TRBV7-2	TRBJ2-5	TGTGCCAGCAGCTTAGTCGGGGGGGTCGAGACCCAGTACTTC	CASSLVGGVETQYF
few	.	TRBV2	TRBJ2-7	TGTGCCAGCAGGAAGATAGGCGACAACTACGAGCAGTACTTC	CASRKIGDNYEQYF
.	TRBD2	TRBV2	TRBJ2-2	TGTGCCAGCAGTGTACGGCTAGCGGGAGCGGTTGGCACCGGGGAGCTGTTTTTT	CASSVRLAGAVGTGELFF
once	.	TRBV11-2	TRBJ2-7	TGTGCCAGCAGCGTCCAGGGGTTGGACGAGCAGTACTTC	CASSVQGLDEQYF
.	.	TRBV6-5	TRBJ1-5	TGTGCCAGCAGCCCCCGGCGGGGAAACAATCAGCCCCAGCATTTT	CASSPRRGNNQPQHF
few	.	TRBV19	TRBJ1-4	TGTGCCAGCAACCCGGATGTTGGAGGGTATGAAAAACTGTTTTTT	CASNPDVGGYEKLFF
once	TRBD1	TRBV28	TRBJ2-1	TGTGCCAGCAGCGCGCCCTTGCGGACAGGCGGAGATGAGCAGTTCTTC	CASSAPLRTGGDEQFF
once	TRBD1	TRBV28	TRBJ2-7	TGTGCCAGCAGTACAACCGGGACAGACTACGAGCAGTACTTC	CASSTTGTDYEQYF
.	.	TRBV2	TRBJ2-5	TGTGCCAGCAGTGAGTTCAAAGAGACCCAGTACTTC	CASSEFKETQYF
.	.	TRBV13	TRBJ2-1	TGTGCCAGCAGCCGGCGCGGCAGGGGGGACAATGAGCAGTTCTTC	CASSRRGRGDNEQFF
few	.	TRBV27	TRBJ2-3	TGTGCCAGCAGTACACTATTACTATCTAGCACAGATACGCAGTATTTT	CASSTLLLSSTDTQYF
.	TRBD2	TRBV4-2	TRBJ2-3	TGTGCCAGCAGCCCGCGGGGCGCGGGAGGGCCGACAGATACGCAGTATTTT	CASSPRGAGGPTDTQYF
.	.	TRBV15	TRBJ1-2	TGTGCCACCAGCAGAGATCAAGGAGCCTATGGCTACACCTTC	CATSRDQGAYGYTF
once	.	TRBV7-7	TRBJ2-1	TGTGCTAGCAGCTTAGTTTTGGGGGTAGATGAGCAGTTCTTC	CASSLVLGVDEQFF
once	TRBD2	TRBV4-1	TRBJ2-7	TGCGCCAGCAGCCCTATAGCGGGAGGGGGCTACGAGCAGTACTTC	CASSPIAGGGYEQYF
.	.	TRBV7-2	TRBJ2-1	TGTGCCAGCAGCTTAGTTTCCGTTCCCTACAATGAGCAGTTCTTC	CASSLVSVPYNEQFF
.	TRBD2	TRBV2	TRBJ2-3	TGTGCCAGCAGTGTAGGGACTAGCGGGAGCACAGATACGCAGTATTTT	CASSVGTSGSTDTQYF
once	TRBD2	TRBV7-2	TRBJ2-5	TGTGCCAGCAGCTTAGGGCTAGGACTAGCGGGAAAAGAGACCCAGTACTTC	CASSLGLGLAGKETQYF
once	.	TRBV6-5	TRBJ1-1	TGTGCCAGCAGCCCTGTAGGATCCGGGGGGGCTGAAGCTTTCTTT	CASSPVGSGGAEAFF
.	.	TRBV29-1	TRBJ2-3	TGCAGCGTTGCACCGGACAATTGGGGCACAGATACGCAGTATTTT	CSVAPDNWGTDTQYF
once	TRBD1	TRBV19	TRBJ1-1	TGTGCCAGTAGTGGTACAGGGGGCACTGAAGCTTTCTTT	CASSGTGGTEAFF
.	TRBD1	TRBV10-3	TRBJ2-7	TGTGCCATCAGTACTACAGGGGCCTACGAGCAGTACTTC	CAISTTGAYEQYF
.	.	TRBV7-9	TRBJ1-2	TGTGCCAGCAGCTTATTCGCAGGGGAGGGTGGCTACACCTTC	CASSLFAGEGGYTF
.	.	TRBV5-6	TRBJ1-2	TGTGCCAGCAGCTCTCCGACCCGGAACTATGGCTACACCTTC	CASSSPTRNYGYTF
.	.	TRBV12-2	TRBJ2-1	TGTGCAAGTCGCCCGCTTCTCTTC	CASRPLLF
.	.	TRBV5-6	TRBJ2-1	TGTGCCAGCAGCTTGGATAGGGGGAGGCCCAACTACAATGAGCAGTTCTTC	CASSLDRGRPNYNEQFF
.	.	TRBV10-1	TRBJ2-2	TGCGCCAGCAGACCGGGCCAAATCACCGGGGAGCTGTTTTTT	CASRPGQITGELFF
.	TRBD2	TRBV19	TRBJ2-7	TGTGCCAGTAGTAGCGGACTAGTTAGCTACGAGCAGTACTTC	CASSSGLVSYEQYF
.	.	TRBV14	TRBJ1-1	TGTGCCAGCAGCCAGCGCAGGGGGAACACTGAAGCTTTCTTT	CASSQRRGNTEAFF
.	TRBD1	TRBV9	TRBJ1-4	TGTGCCAGCAGCCCGACAGGGACAACTAATGAAAAACTGTTTTTT	CASSPTGTTNEKLFF
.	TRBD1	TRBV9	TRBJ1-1	TGTGCCAGCAGCGAGAGACAGGGGCAGAACACTGAAGCTTTCTTT	CASSERQGQNTEAFF
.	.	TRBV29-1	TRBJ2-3	TGCAGCGCCCGGGACGTCACAGATACGCAGTATTTT	CSARDVTDTQYF
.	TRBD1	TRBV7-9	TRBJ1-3	TGTGCCAGCAGCTTATCAGGGGGCTTCTCTGGAAACACCATATATTTT	CASSLSGGFSGNTIYF
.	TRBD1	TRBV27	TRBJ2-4	TGTGCCAGCAGTCCACCCCGGGGGCAGGGGGCGAGGGGGAACATTCAGTACTTC	CASSPPRGQGARGNIQYF
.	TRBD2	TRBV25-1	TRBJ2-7	TGTGCCAGCAGCCACCTAGCGGGAGTAAAATCCTACGAGCAGTACTTC	CASSHLAGVKSYEQYF
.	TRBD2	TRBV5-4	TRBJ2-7	TGTGCCAGCAGCTTGGGACTAGCGGGAGGCGAGCAGTACTTC	CASSLGLAGGEQYF
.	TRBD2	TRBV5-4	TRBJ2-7	TGTGCCAGCAGCTTGAGATTTGTCGGGACTAGCGGGGGAAATTACGAGCAGTACTTC	CASSLRFVGTSGGNYEQYF
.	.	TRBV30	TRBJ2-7	TGTGCCTGGAGTGGAGGGTCTCCAGGAACGGGTTACGAGCAGTACTTC	CAWSGGSPGTGYEQYF